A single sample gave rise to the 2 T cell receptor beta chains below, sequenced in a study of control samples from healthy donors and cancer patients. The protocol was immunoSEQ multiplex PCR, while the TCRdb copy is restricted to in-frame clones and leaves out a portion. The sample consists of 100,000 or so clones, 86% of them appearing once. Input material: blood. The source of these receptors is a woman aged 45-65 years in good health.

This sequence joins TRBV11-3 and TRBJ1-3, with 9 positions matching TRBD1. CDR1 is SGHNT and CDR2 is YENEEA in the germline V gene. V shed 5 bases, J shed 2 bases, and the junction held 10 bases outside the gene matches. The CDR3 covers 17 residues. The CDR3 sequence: CASSRGGQGITGNTIYF. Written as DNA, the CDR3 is TGTGCCAGCAGCCGTGGGGGACAGGGAATAACTGGAAACACCATATATTTT.

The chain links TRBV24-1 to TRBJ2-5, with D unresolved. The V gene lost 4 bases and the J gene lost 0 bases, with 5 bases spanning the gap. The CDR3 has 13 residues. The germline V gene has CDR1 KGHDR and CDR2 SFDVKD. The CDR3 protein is CATSDQYQETQYF. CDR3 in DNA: TGTGCCACCAGTGACCAGTACCAAGAGACCCAGTACTTC.